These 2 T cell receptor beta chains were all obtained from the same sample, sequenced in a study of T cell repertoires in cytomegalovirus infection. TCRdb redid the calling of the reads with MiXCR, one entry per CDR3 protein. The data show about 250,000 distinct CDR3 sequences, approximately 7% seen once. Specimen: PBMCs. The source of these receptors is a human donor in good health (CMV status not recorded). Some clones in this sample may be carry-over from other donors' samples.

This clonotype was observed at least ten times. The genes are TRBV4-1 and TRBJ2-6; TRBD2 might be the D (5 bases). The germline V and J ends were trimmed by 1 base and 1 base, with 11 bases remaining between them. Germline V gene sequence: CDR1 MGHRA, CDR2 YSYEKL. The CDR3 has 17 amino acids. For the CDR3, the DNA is TGCGCCAGCAGCCAAGCCCTTCTAGCATCTGGGGCCAACGTCCTGACTTTC. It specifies CASSQALLASGANVLTF.

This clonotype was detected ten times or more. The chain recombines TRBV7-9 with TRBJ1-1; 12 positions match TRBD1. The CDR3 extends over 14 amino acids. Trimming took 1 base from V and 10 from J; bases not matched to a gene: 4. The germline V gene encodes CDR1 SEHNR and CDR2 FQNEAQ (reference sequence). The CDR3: CASSLDRDRGRAFF. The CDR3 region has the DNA TGTGCCAGCAGCTTAGACCGGGACAGGGGGCGAGCTTTCTTT. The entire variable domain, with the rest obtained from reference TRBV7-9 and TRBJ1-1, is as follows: DTGVSQNPRHKITKRGQNVTFRCDPISEHNRLYWYRQTLGQGPEFLTYFQNEAQLEKSRLLSDRFSAERPKGSFSTLEIQRTEQGDSAMYLCASSLDRDRGRAFFGQGTRLTVV.